The sequence of this T cell receptor (beta chain) was determined in a study of vaccination effects on CD4 cells after COVID-19. Sequencing followed a ViraFEST assay step that expanded antigen-specific CD4+ T cells with viral peptide pools. On roughly day 10 of culture, CD4+ T cells were separated out. Trimming cost V 7 bases and J 1 base, with 9 bases left between them. Germline CDR1 is MNHEY and CDR2 is SVGAGI. The length of the CDR3 is 13 residues. In regard to this clone: What it binds is unknown.

Data came from immunoSEQ multiplex PCR; TCRdb stores just in-frame clones and leaves some out. The sample has some 79,000 clones; around four fifths are singletons. The chain couples TRBV6-5 to TRBJ2-3; D may be TRBD1 (6 bases). This TCR came from a human donor who received a COVID-19 vaccine. The sample consisted of CD4+ T cells from PBMCs cultured with HCoV-229E spike peptides, taken before COVID-19 vaccination. The CDR3 region is CASIQGGTDTQYF. DNA for the CDR3: TGTGCCAGCATACAGGGCGGCACAGATACGCAGTATTTT.